This T cell receptor (beta chain) was retrieved from a study of cytotoxic CD8 clonotypes in ibrutinib-treated CLL. Findings and caveats of the study: Under treatment, the uncommon public clonotypes either contracted or remained stable. Baseline clonality, above age-matched healthy donor levels, tracked circulating CD8+ T-cell counts.

A note on this clone: The antigen is unknown.

Targeted sequencing depth ranged from 1 in 200,000 to 1 in 1 million T cells. Libraries were prepared by immunoSEQ multiplex PCR; TCRdb keeps only in-frame clonotypes and omits some of them. The data hold fewer than 100,000 clones, with roughly 84% observed a single time. The CDR3 runs to 12 residues. Trimming cost V 4 bases and J 4 bases, with 6 bases left between them. CDR1 and CDR2 from the germline V gene are MNHEY and SMNVEV (reference sequence). The specimen comprised PBMCs, sampled before ibrutinib treatment. The TCR was taken from a human donor with chronic lymphocytic leukemia. The V call is TRBV27, the J call TRBJ2-3; D is unclear. The CDR3 nucleotides are TGTGCCAGCAGTTCCCGGGCAGATACGCAGTATTTT. It codes for CASSSRADTQYF.